What follows are 17 T cell receptor beta chains derived from one specimen sequenced in a study of CD8 T cells in Susac syndrome. A quantity of about 0.45 to 1 ug RNA underwent reverse transcription using random hexamers. One entry per CDR3 protein results from TCRdb running MiXCR on the immunoSEQ multiplex PCR reads. The repertoire holds 190,000 or so distinct CDR3 sequences, with around 95% as singletons. Input material: CD4+ T cells from PBMCs. The receptors were gathered from a human donor with multiple sclerosis.

The chain combines TRBV20-1 with TRBJ1-6; 7 positions agree with TRBD1. CDR3 length equals 13 residues. CDR1 and CDR2 from the germline V gene are DFQATT and SNEGSKA (reference sequence). Unmatched junction bases numbered 3, after V lost 2 bases and J lost 8 bases. The CDR3 DNA reads as TGCAGTGCTAGAAGGGACAGCGATTCACCCCTCCACTTT. Translated, it gives CSARRDSDSPLHF.

This chain's CDR3 is CAISELGETQYF. The DNA for the CDR3 is TGTGCCATCAGTGAACTAGGAGAGACCCAGTACTTC. This chain uses TRBV10-3 with TRBJ2-5; tentative D call: TRBD2 (5 bases). Trimming took 3 bases from V and 4 from J, leaving 6 bases between them. The CDR3 covers 12 residues. CDR1 and CDR2 (germline): ENHRY, SYGVKD.

The chain joins TRBV24-1 to TRBJ2-7; 9 bases are shared with TRBD2. This CDR3 has 16 amino acids. After removal of 2 bases from V and 5 bases from J, the junction contained 9 bases not matched to a gene. Germline V gene lookup returns CDR1 KGHDR and CDR2 SFDVKD. CDR3 sequence (DNA): TGTGCCACCAGTGATTCTAGGCGGGGGGGCCGGGACGAGCAGTACTTC. Its translation: CATSDSRRGGRDEQYF.

This chain links TRBV20-1 with TRBJ2-7; 9 positions match TRBD1. Unmatched junction bases numbered 6, after V lost 5 bases and J lost 4 bases. The CDR3 has 13 residues. CDR1 and CDR2 (germline): DFQATT, SNEGSKA (reference sequence). The CDR3 here is CSALGQGPYEQYF. DNA of the CDR3: TGCAGTGCTCTTGGACAGGGGCCGTACGAGCAGTACTTC.

The chain combines TRBV7-9 with TRBJ2-7, with D perhaps TRBD2 (5 bases). The CDR3 extends over 13 amino acids. V lost 1 base and J 6 bases, leaving 10 bases between the germline ends. Germline V gene lookup returns CDR1 SEHNR and CDR2 FQNEAQ (reference sequence). The CDR3 region has the DNA TGTGCCAGCAGCTTAGGGCTAGCTGGCGAGCAGTACGTC. This translates into CASSLGLAGEQYV.

The chain is built from TRBV25-1 and TRBJ1-2; no clear D gene. Germline assignment: CDR1 MGHDK and CDR2 SYGVNS. This CDR3 has 11 amino acids. Trimming left V 3 bases short and J 8 bases short, with 7 bases between. This CDR3 reads CASSDVGGYTF. DNA for the CDR3: TGTGCCAGCAGTGATGTTGGAGGCTACACCTTC.

The CDR3 sequence: CASRLGTSDTLHF. DNA for the CDR3: TGTGCCAGCAGGTTAGGGACCAGTGACACCCTCCACTTT. The chain recombines TRBV5-6 with TRBJ1-6; possibly TRBD1 for D (5 bases). Germline V CDR1 and CDR2: SGHDT, YYEEEE. The CDR3 length is 13 residues. V lost 5 bases and J lost 14, with 17 bases in between.

V usage is TRBV12-3 or TRBV12-4 and J usage is TRBJ2-1; possible D gene TRBD1, 6 bases. CDR3 length: 14 residues. V was trimmed by 6 bases and J by 3 bases, leaving 12 bases between them. CDR3 sequence (DNA): TGTGCCAGCAGGGGACAAGCCATCTACAATGAGCAGTTCTTC. Translated: CASRGQAIYNEQFF.

This chain uses TRBV29-1 with TRBJ1-2; tentatively, D is TRBD1 (5 bases). V was cut by 5 bases and J by 3 bases, with 16 bases left in between. CDR3 length: 14 amino acids. Germline CDR1 and CDR2: SQVTM and ANQGSEA. In DNA form, the CDR3 reads TGCAGCGTTCCCAGTGGGGCCTATGACTATGGCTACACCTTC. Protein: CSVPSGAYDYGYTF.

This chain links TRBV29-1 with TRBJ2-5; TRBD2 agrees at 9 bases. V dropped 0 bases and J dropped 0; count of bases not matched to a gene: 5. The CDR3 is 16 amino acids. Germline assignment: CDR1 SQVTM and CDR2 ANQGSEA. The CDR3 DNA reads as TGCAGCGTTGAAGATGTCCAGCGGGGGGACCAAGAGACCCAGTACTTC. Translating gives CSVEDVQRGDQETQYF.

The chain combines TRBV13 with TRBJ1-1; no clear D gene. The V end was cut by 4 bases, the J end by 4 bases, with 13 bases between. This CDR3 has 14 residues. Looked up from germline, CDR1 is PRHDT and CDR2 is FYEKMQ (reference sequence). CDR3 DNA sequence: TGTGCCAGCAGCTCCCCAACGAGAGGCACTGAAGCTTTCTTT. Protein sequence: CASSSPTRGTEAFF.

The genes are TRBV7-9 and TRBJ1-6; maybe TRBD1 (5 bases). Trimming cost V 5 bases and J 8 bases, with 10 bases left between them. CDR3 size: 13 residues. Germline V lookup: CDR1 SEHNR, CDR2 FQNEAQ (reference sequence). In DNA form, the CDR3 reads TGTGCCAGCAGCATCACGACAGATTCACCCCTCCACTTT. The encoded protein is CASSITTDSPLHF.

This clonotype has more than one count but fewer than ten. The chain recombines TRBV30 with TRBJ2-5; D remains ambiguous. V was shortened by 1 base and J by 2 bases, with 8 bases between the two germline ends. Looked up from germline, CDR1 is GTSNPN and CDR2 is SVGIG (reference sequence). The CDR3 runs 13 residues. The CDR3 loop reads CAWSGGLQETQYF. In nucleotides, the CDR3 is TGTGCCTGGAGTGGTGGCCTACAAGAGACCCAGTACTTC.

The chain employs TRBV9 and TRBJ2-3; D not resolved. CDR3 length: 13 amino acids. Looked up from germline, CDR1 is SGDLS and CDR2 is YYNGEE. Trimming cost V 2 bases and J 6 bases, with 10 bases left between them. In DNA, the CDR3 is TGTGCCAGCAGCGTCGACGTGGCGGATACGCAGTATTTT. It specifies CASSVDVADTQYF.

The rearrangement uses TRBV29-1 and TRBJ1-6; TRBD1 is a possible D gene (5 bases). CDR3 length: 14 amino acids. The V end was cut by 6 bases, the J end by 7 bases, with 16 bases between. Germline loops: CDR1 SQVTM, CDR2 ANQGSEA. CDR3 region: CSVSVGRDNSPLHF. CDR3 nucleotides: TGCAGCGTCTCCGTGGGACGGGACAATTCACCCCTCCACTTT.

The sample holds one count of this clonotype. V and J are TRBV3-1 and TRBJ2-4; the D gene is possibly TRBD2 (6 bases). The ends were cut back, 5 bases at V and 5 bases at J, with 19 bases in the middle. The length of the CDR3 is 16 residues. From germline, CDR1 is LGHDT and CDR2 YNNKEL (reference sequence). The CDR3 sequence: CASSSPGGSGENIQYF. In DNA form, the CDR3 reads TGTGCCAGCAGCTCCCCTGGCGGGTCGGGGGAAAACATTCAGTACTTC.

This chain joins TRBV3-1 and TRBJ1-2; D is undetermined. The CDR3 consists of 15 residues. Trimming pared 1 base from V and 7 bases from J, leaving 16 bases between. Germline V lookup: CDR1 LGHDT, CDR2 YNNKEL (reference sequence). The CDR3 reads CASSQGHRETGGYTF. As DNA, the CDR3 is TGTGCCAGCAGCCAAGGGCATCGTGAAACGGGTGGCTACACCTTC.